This T cell receptor (beta chain) emerged from a study of blood T cells in healthy people across ages. In the study overall: In model experiments, template switching was able to capture about one barcoded beta molecule for every two T cells that were present.

Then a second PCR, running roughly 7 to 12 cycles, was carried out with a sample-barcoded 5' primer and a J-beta primer mix. Each cDNA molecule was tagged by a template-switch adaptor with 12 random nucleotides. Each CDR3 protein is one row after TCRdb ran MiXCR on the 5' RACE reads. Altogether under 700,000 distinct CDR3 sequences are present, 20% to 30% being singletons, with the ten largest covering 8.5% to 9.5%. V was cut by 1 base and J by 0 bases, with 16 bases left in between. Germline CDR1 is SGHKS and CDR2 is YYEKEE (reference sequence). The CDR3 is made up of 17 amino acids. These data were also filed under a second study, of T cells of mothers and their children. That source reports: Per child, 2.5 million to 3.5 million TCR beta CDR3 reads were obtained, against over 9 million per mother. Biologically related mothers and children overlapped slightly more than unrelated pairs, a non-significant difference.

The sequence derives from a boy aged 10-17 years in good health. Specimen: blood. The chain combines TRBV5-5 with TRBJ2-5; TRBD2 is a possible D gene (5 bases). The CDR3 sequence: CASSLFFGLPYQETQYF. CDR3 nucleotide sequence: TGTGCCAGCAGCTTGTTTTTTGGACTTCCGTACCAAGAGACCCAGTACTTC.